Below, 21 T cell receptor beta chains from the same sample are listed, as sequenced in a study of shared clonotypes between healthy human individuals. Some clones are missing from TCRdb's copy, which holds only in-frame ones; the method was immunoSEQ multiplex PCR. The data show approximately 2.3 million clones, with over 90% seen just once and about 0.41% held by the top ten. Sequencing used naive CD4+ T cells from PBMCs. Specified subset: CD45RA+ positively selected. The source of these receptors is a man between 18 and 29 years old in good health. Some clones in this sample may be carry-over from other donors' samples.

This clone is a singleton in its sample. This chain connects TRBV5-1 to TRBJ2-3, with D perhaps TRBD2 (5 bases). Germline lookup yields CDR1 SGHRS and CDR2 YFSETQ. There are 12 residues in the CDR3. Trimming pared 4 bases from V and 12 bases from J, leaving 15 bases between. The CDR3 sequence: CASSPSLPIQYF. In DNA, the CDR3 is TGCGCCAGCAGCCCTAGCCTTCCAATACAGTATTTT.

The chain is built from TRBV5-4 and TRBJ2-7; 7 positions match TRBD1. V gave up 4 bases and J gave up 3 bases; unmatched junction bases: 7. This CDR3 spans 14 amino acids. Per germline, CDR1 SGHNT and CDR2 YYREEE (reference sequence). The CDR3 sequence is CASSPNRGLYEQYF. DNA of the CDR3: TGTGCCAGCAGCCCCAACAGGGGCCTCTACGAGCAGTACTTC. Supplemented by reference TRBV5-4 and TRBJ2-7, the full variable domain reads ETGVTQSPTHLIKTRGQQVTLRCSSQSGHNTVSWYQQALGQGPQFIFQYYREEENGRGNFPPRFSGLQFPNYSSELNVNALELDDSALYLCASSPNRGLYEQYFGPGTRLTVT.

V usage is TRBV28 and J usage is TRBJ2-1; either TRBD1 or TRBD2 may fit D (5 bases each). V lost 6 bases, J lost 6 bases, and 24 bases lay in between. CDR3 length: 17 amino acids. CDR1 and CDR2 from the germline V gene are MDHEN and SYDVKM. CDR3 sequence reads: CASSSPFRDQFTNEQFF. The CDR3 DNA reads TGTGCCAGCAGCTCCCCATTCCGGGACCAATTCACCAATGAGCAGTTCTTC. The full variable domain, in which reference TRBV28 and TRBJ2-1 provide the parts outside the CDR3, is DVKVTQSSRYLVKRTGEKVFLECVQDMDHENMFWYRQDPGLGLRLIYFSYDVKMKEKGDIPEGYSVSREKKERFSLILESASTNQTSMYLCASSSPFRDQFTNEQFFGPGTRLTVL.

The V and J genes are TRBV9 and TRBJ1-1; TRBD1 matches 10 bases. The CDR3 is 15 amino acids. With 3 bases clipped from V and 5 bases from J, the junction kept 7 bases outside the gene matches. Germline V gives CDR1 SGDLS, CDR2 YYNGEE. The CDR3 loop reads CASSGRQGARTEAFF. In DNA, the CDR3 is TGTGCCAGCAGCGGCCGACAGGGGGCCCGAACTGAAGCTTTCTTT. The variable domain in full, with the rest retrieved from reference TRBV9 and TRBJ1-1, is DSGVTQTPKHLITATGQRVTLRCSPRSGDLSVYWYQQSLDQGLQFLIQYYNGEERAKGNILERFSAQQFPDLHSELNLSSLELGDSALYFCASSGRQGARTEAFFGQGTRLTVV.

The chain recombines TRBV12-5 with TRBJ1-5; TRBD1 aligns across 10 bases. From germline, CDR1 is LGHNT and CDR2 FRNRAP. V shed 2 bases, J shed 2 bases, and the junction held 15 bases outside the gene matches. There are 20 residues in the CDR3. The chain's CDR3 is CASGLRRGTGEYSGNQPQHF. CDR3 bases: TGTGCTAGTGGTTTGAGGAGGGGGACAGGGGAATATAGCGGCAATCAGCCCCAGCATTTT.

The chain uses TRBV18 and TRBJ2-7; 10 nucleotides align to TRBD2. V lost 4 bases and J lost 0; bases outside the gene matches: 9. The CDR3 length is 17 residues. In germline, CDR1 is KGHSH, CDR2 LQKENI. The CDR3 region has the DNA TGTGCCAGCTCACGGACTAGCGGAGATGTGAGCTCCTACGAGCAGTACTTC. This gives the protein CASSRTSGDVSSYEQYF.

V usage is TRBV10-3 and J usage is TRBJ1-2; D is undetermined. The CDR3 contains 12 residues. Per the germline V gene, CDR1 is ENHRY and CDR2 is SYGVKD. V was shortened by 3 bases and J by 6 bases, with 8 bases between the two germline ends. The CDR3 loop reads CAISENNNGYTF. For the CDR3, the DNA is TGTGCCATCAGTGAAAACAATAATGGCTACACCTTC.

The CDR3 region has the DNA TGTGCCAGTTCTTTCGGGGGCCACGAGCAGTACTTC. This gives the protein CASSFGGHEQYF. This chain links TRBV19 with TRBJ2-7; D tentatively fits TRBD1 or TRBD2 (6 bases each). The CDR3 spans 12 residues. From germline, CDR1 is LNHDA and CDR2 SQIVND (reference sequence). V was clipped by 8 bases and J by 5 bases, with 13 bases between them.

The chain uses TRBV9 and TRBJ2-2; 10 nucleotides line up with TRBD2. After removal of 0 bases from V and 1 base from J, the junction contained 3 bases not matched to a gene. The V gene's germline CDR1 is SGDLS and CDR2 YYNGEE. The CDR3 loop spans 17 amino acids. The CDR3 DNA reads TGTGCCAGCAGCGTAGCGAGCGGGAGGGGGAACACCGGGGAGCTGTTTTTT. It yields the protein CASSVASGRGNTGELFF.

The chain couples TRBV25-1 to TRBJ2-6, with a possible D match to TRBD2 (6 bases). The V end lost 3 bases, the J end lost 3 bases, and 9 bases lay between the germline ends. The CDR3 is 15 residues long. Per germline, CDR1 MGHDK and CDR2 SYGVNS. CDR3 in amino acids: CASSEGGRGANVLTF. CDR3 nucleotide sequence: TGTGCCAGCAGTGAGGGGGGACGTGGGGCCAACGTCCTGACTTTC.

Comment on this clone: This same CDR3 is encoded by further DNA sequences in the sample. This chain connects TRBV7-9 to TRBJ2-7; 8 bases agree with TRBD2. The CDR3 runs 14 residues. With 6 bases clipped from V and 1 base from J, the junction kept 5 bases outside the gene matches. CDR1 and CDR2 (germline): SEHNR, FQNEAQ (reference sequence). CDR3 residues: CASSASGGSYEQYF. The CDR3 nucleotides are TGTGCCAGCAGTGCAAGCGGGGGTTCCTACGAGCAGTACTTC.

Here the CDR3 DNA reads TGTGCCAGAAGCTTGCCTAAGGAGGGGTCGCATCAATACGAGCAGTACTTC. Translating gives CARSLPKEGSHQYEQYF. The chain couples TRBV5-3 to TRBJ2-7; D perhaps matches TRBD2 (6 bases). TRBV5-3 is sorted into the ORF group, with uncertain function. The V end lost 1 base, the J end lost 4 bases, and 21 bases lay between the germline ends. There are 17 residues in the CDR3.

The CDR3 reads CATRWNTIYF. CDR3 sequence (DNA): TGTGCCACGAGATGGAACACCATATATTTT. J is TRBJ1-3 and V is TRBV28, with D unresolved. From germline, CDR1 is MDHEN and CDR2 SYDVKM. V lost 10 bases to trimming and J lost 7 bases, with 8 bases between them. The CDR3 has 10 residues.

The rearrangement links TRBV20-1 to TRBJ2-5; D remains ambiguous. The J call is doubtful: the DNA matches TRBJ2-7 better. This CDR3 region has 9 residues. Germline CDR1 and CDR2: DFQATT and SNEGSKA (reference sequence). The CDR3 sequence is CSASYEQYF. The CDR3, as DNA: TGCAGTGCCAGCTACGAGCAGTACTTC.

The chain couples TRBV7-3 to TRBJ2-1, with 7 bases matching TRBD2. CDR3 length equals 16 residues. With 3 bases clipped from V and 3 bases from J, the junction kept 8 bases outside the gene matches. The germline CDR1 and CDR2 sequences are SGHTA and FQGTGA. CDR3 protein: CASSFGGSRDYNEQFF. In DNA form, the CDR3 reads TGTGCCAGCAGCTTCGGGGGGTCCCGTGACTACAATGAGCAGTTCTTC.

Points on this clone: Other DNA sequences in the same sample also yield this CDR3. The CDR3 bases are TGTGCCAGCTCACCACCGGGCGCGGAGACCCAGTACTTC. Translated, it gives CASSPPGAETQYF. The V call is TRBV18, the J call TRBJ2-5; unclear D gene. Trimming stripped 0 bases from V and 5 bases from J, with 7 bases between. The CDR3 length is 13 residues. Germline V gene data show CDR1 as KGHSH and CDR2 as LQKENI.

The chain has TRBV21-1 and TRBJ2-3; TRBD2 is the table's D call, not checked against the DNA. TRBV21-1 is given as a pseudogene. This CDR3 region has 15 residues. The CDR3 protein is CASSPQLAAADTQYF. The CDR3 DNA is TGTGCCAGCAGCCCCCAACTAGCGGCGGCAGATACGCAGTATTTT.

The rearrangement joins TRBV4-3 to TRBJ1-5, with a weak D call TRBD1 (5 bases). Germline CDR1 reads LGHNA; CDR2 reads YSLEER. The CDR3 spans 17 residues. Between the trimmed V and J ends, which lost 0 bases and 6 bases, there was a span of 18 bases. The CDR3: CASSQDWAIQALQPQHF. Here the CDR3 DNA reads TGCGCCAGCAGCCAAGATTGGGCTATACAGGCGCTTCAGCCCCAGCATTTT.

J is TRBJ2-2 and V is TRBV5-1; 7 bases fit TRBD1. CDR3 length equals 15 residues. CDR1 and CDR2 (germline): SGHRS, YFSETQ. Unmatched junction bases numbered 9, after V lost 3 bases and J lost 7 bases. The CDR3 region is CASSSLTGQGGELFF. The CDR3 DNA sequence: TGCGCCAGCAGCTCATTGACAGGGCAGGGCGGGGAGCTGTTTTTT.

This clone was detected only once. The V and J genes are TRBV7-2 and TRBJ2-7, with TRBD2 identical over 9 bases. Germline CDR1 SGHTA, CDR2 FQGNSA. V lost 1 base, J lost 2 bases, and 6 bases stayed unmatched. The CDR3 length is 16 residues. The CDR3: CASSLDSGSRTYEQYF. CDR3 DNA sequence: TGTGCCAGCAGCTTAGATAGCGGGAGCCGAACCTACGAGCAGTACTTC.

The V gene is TRBV6-1, the J gene TRBJ2-7, with a weak D call TRBD2 (6 bases). The V gene's germline CDR1 is MNHNS and CDR2 SASEGT. The CDR3 has 15 amino acids. V lost 3 bases and J lost 2, with 14 bases in between. For the CDR3, the DNA is TGTGCCAGCAGTGATTTACTAGCTGAGGCCTACGAGCAGTACTTC. Translating it yields CASSDLLAEAYEQYF.